This T cell receptor (beta chain) was obtained from a study of blood T cell repertoires in COVID-19. Study context: Samples came from the United States, Italy and Spain, spanning acute and convalescent COVID-19.

V lost 0 bases and J lost 1, with 16 bases in between. Germline V gene lookup returns CDR1 SGHTS and CDR2 YDEGEE. The CDR3 loop spans 17 amino acids. Generated by immunoSEQ multiplex PCR, the TCRdb table keeps only in-frame clones and is missing some. The sample has 95,000 to 110,000 clones; around 83% are singletons. Sequencing used peripheral blood. The chain has TRBV5-8 and TRBJ1-1, with TRBD1 as a possible D gene (6 bases). The TCR comes from a man aged 70 or older with acute or convalescent COVID-19. The CDR3 reads CASSLVQGSGRNTEAFF. The DNA of the CDR3 is TGTGCCAGCAGCTTGGTTCAGGGGAGTGGAAGGAACACTGAAGCTTTCTTT.